This is a list of T cell receptor beta chains from one sample in a study of beta chain features in type 1 diabetes. Data came from immunoSEQ multiplex PCR; TCRdb stores just in-frame clones and leaves some out. The sample has hundreds of thousands of clones, over 10% seen once. The sequencing sample was made of naive CD4+ T cells from blood. These receptors were taken from a young woman with type 1 diabetes. Each CDR3 is given with its conserved first and last residue.

J gene: TRBJ2-5; V gene: TRBV7-9; CDR3 protein: CASSPVGVRETQYF
J gene: TRBJ1-3; V gene: TRBV30; CDR3 protein: CAWSADRPSGNTIYF
J gene: TRBJ1-2; V gene: TRBV6-6; CDR3 protein: CASNNPGNGYTF
J gene: TRBJ2-1; V gene: TRBV11-1; CDR3 protein: CASSLVGGRENEQFF
J gene: TRBJ2-1; V gene: TRBV5-6; CDR3 protein: CASSPPWGGNEQFF
J gene: TRBJ2-5; V gene: TRBV5-4; CDR3 protein: CASSPLGNQETQYF
J gene: TRBJ2-1; V gene: TRBV5-1; CDR3 protein: CASSLERAGGFNEQFF
J gene: TRBJ1-1; V gene: TRBV7-2; CDR3 protein: CASSFSGTEAFF
J gene: TRBJ2-7; V gene: TRBV6-6; CDR3 protein: CASAVWGENEQYF
J gene: TRBJ2-1; V gene: TRBV27; CDR3 protein: CASTREGPSSYNEQFF
J gene: TRBJ1-1; V gene: TRBV18; CDR3 protein: CASPTTQNTEAFF
J gene: TRBJ2-5; V gene: TRBV15; CDR3 protein: CATSRHLGQETQYF
J gene: TRBJ2-3; V gene: TRBV5-4; CDR3 protein: CASSLASGGRTDTQYF
J gene: TRBJ2-1; V gene: TRBV19; CDR3 protein: CASSPGQGIYNEQFF
J gene: TRBJ2-7; V gene: TRBV14; CDR3 protein: CASSQDGAGTLWDEQYF
J gene: TRBJ1-6; V gene: TRBV2; CDR3 protein: CATVTGNYNSPLHF
J gene: TRBJ2-5; V gene: TRBV7-3; CDR3 protein: CASAPRQGSGETQYF
J gene: TRBJ1-5; V gene: TRBV30; CDR3 protein: CAWSRDRQPQHF
J gene: TRBJ2-1; V gene: TRBV5-1; CDR3 protein: CASSFQAGGMDEQFF
J gene: TRBJ2-6; V gene: TRBV29-1; CDR3 protein: CSVGVSGSGANVLTF
J gene: TRBJ1-2; V gene: TRBV2; CDR3 protein: CASIRTGIVYGYTF
J gene: TRBJ1-1; V gene: TRBV10-3; CDR3 protein: CATSLEGLNTEAFF
J gene: TRBJ2-1; V gene: TRBV14; CDR3 protein: CASSPQPGNRGKQFF
J gene: TRBJ2-1; V gene: TRBV7-9; CDR3 protein: CASRGSHNEQFF
J gene: TRBJ2-7; V gene: TRBV7-3; CDR3 protein: CASSFGFGDEQYF
J gene: TRBJ2-2; V gene: TRBV27; CDR3 protein: CASSFLATPLGSGELFF
J gene: TRBJ2-2; V gene: TRBV7-9; CDR3 protein: CASSFVLNTGELFF
J gene: TRBJ1-2; V gene: TRBV30; CDR3 protein: CAWSGAGGEYYGYTF
J gene: TRBJ2-4; V gene: TRBV29-1; CDR3 protein: CSVRLGLAKNIQYF
J gene: TRBJ1-1; V gene: TRBV7-2; CDR3 protein: CASSLAEGNTEAFF
J gene: TRBJ2-3; V gene: TRBV6-5; CDR3 protein: CASSPSGGTDTQYF
J gene: TRBJ2-6; V gene: TRBV2; CDR3 protein: CASRVRGGANVLTF
J gene: TRBJ2-1; V gene: TRBV28; CDR3 protein: CASSLRGSLGDEQFF
J gene: TRBJ2-7; V gene: TRBV18; CDR3 protein: CASSPRPGQGSYEQYF
J gene: TRBJ1-6; V gene: TRBV13; CDR3 protein: CASSLDRRSPLHF
J gene: TRBJ2-5; V gene: TRBV2; CDR3 protein: CASSYSQETQYF
J gene: TRBJ1-1; V gene: TRBV7-3; CDR3 protein: CASSPYKGSRTEAFF
J gene: TRBJ2-7; V gene: TRBV25-1; CDR3 protein: CASSEYEGAREQYF
J gene: TRBJ2-6; V gene: TRBV28; CDR3 protein: CASLPPPGSGANVLTF
J gene: TRBJ2-7; V gene: TRBV30; CDR3 protein: CAWSRTFGSYEQYF
J gene: TRBJ1-3; V gene: TRBV18; CDR3 protein: CASSPNDSRNTIYF
J gene: TRBJ2-7; V gene: TRBV5-4; CDR3 protein: CASSLVGSSYEQYF
J gene: TRBJ1-5; V gene: TRBV15; CDR3 protein: CATSSTSGGSGNQPQHF
J gene: TRBJ2-1; V gene: TRBV29-1; CDR3 protein: CSVEPRLAINEQFF
J gene: TRBJ2-5; V gene: TRBV5-1; CDR3 protein: CASSSGLAGAETQYF
J gene: TRBJ1-5; V gene: TRBV30; CDR3 protein: CAWSVNRGEQPQHF
J gene: TRBJ1-1; V gene: TRBV18; CDR3 protein: CASSLRDSDTEAFF
J gene: TRBJ1-2; V gene: TRBV7-8; CDR3 protein: CASSTGTGTYGYTF
J gene: TRBJ2-3; V gene: TRBV7-9; CDR3 protein: CASSLKGRYTDTQYF
J gene: TRBJ2-7; V gene: TRBV27; CDR3 protein: CASNPGDRGLHEQYF
J gene: TRBJ1-1; V gene: TRBV29-1; CDR3 protein: CSVEGGPGTEAFF
J gene: TRBJ2-5; V gene: TRBV7-9; CDR3 protein: CASSLRSQRETQYF
J gene: TRBJ2-3; V gene: TRBV15; CDR3 protein: CATSGRPSGDTQYF
J gene: TRBJ2-3; V gene: TRBV5-4; CDR3 protein: CASSITGTSGRDTQYF
J gene: TRBJ1-5; V gene: TRBV11-2; CDR3 protein: CASSLANQPQHF
J gene: TRBJ2-7; V gene: TRBV11-2; CDR3 protein: CASSPHLSYEQYF
J gene: TRBJ1-4; V gene: TRBV30; CDR3 protein: CAWSDVGTGVWEKLFF